The present T cell receptor beta chain was sequenced within a study of long-term antiretroviral therapy in people with HIV. The CDR3 is 15 amino acids. The assay, immunoSEQ v3.0, was run at survey level. Sequencing used immunoSEQ multiplex PCR; TCRdb keeps in-frame clones, though not all of them. The table shows about 23,000 clones, with over 75% occurring only once. Specimens carried about 0.95-11 million cryopreserved PBMC before DNA extraction. The sequencing used unsorted PBMCs, collected 1.5 years after starting antiretroviral therapy. The rearrangement uses TRBV21-1 and TRBJ1-4. TRBV21-1 is termed a pseudogene. This clonotype was obtained from a young man with HIV. The CDR3 loop reads CASKNMWMRCEKLFF. CDR3 coding DNA: TGTGCCAGCAAGAATATGTGGATGCGGTGTGAAAAACTGTTTTTT.